This TCR beta chain was sequenced for a study of cytomegalovirus exposure and HLA in healthy donors. Researchers ran the PCR with 60 Vbeta and 13 Jbeta primers. Profiled with immunoSEQ multiplex PCR; TCRdb holds only in-frame clones, not every one. This table holds under 45,000 clones, around 60% found once. The study, taken as a whole, reports: Clonal expansion was found to be greater in HLA-associated TCR beta chains than in equally common others in a later analysis.

Details on this clone: Its antigen remains unknown.

Donors counted as nominally healthy when sampled, yet unrecorded immune exposures were likely. Germline assignment: CDR1 SGHVS and CDR2 FQNEAQ. This CDR3 region has 15 residues. V was cut by 9 bases and J by 7 bases, with 19 bases left in between. The sequence came from a human donor in good health. The chain carries TRBV7-8 and TRBJ1-6; D unclear. The source material was PBMCs. The CDR3 DNA follows: TGTGCCAGTCGGATCAGAGAGGGCCCCAATTCACCCCTCCACTTT. As protein: CASRIREGPNSPLHF.